This TCR beta chain was profiled in a study of blood T cell repertoires in COVID-19. Study-level information: Sources were T cells, B-cell-depleted T cells, or PBMCs; the material itself was cDNA or gDNA.

The method was immunoSEQ multiplex PCR; TCRdb's version includes in-frame clones alone and lacks a portion of them. The top ten clones hold more than 5.5% of a sample with 150,000 to 190,000 clones, about 86% of them seen once. The CDR3 has 13 residues. Trimming cost V 8 bases and J 8 bases, with 18 bases left between them. Germline values: CDR1 MNHEY, CDR2 SMNVEV (reference sequence). The study assigned cohorts using participant-reported clinical history. The V gene is TRBV27, the J gene TRBJ1-2; D unclear. Sequenced input: PBMCs or T cells enriched from blood (not recorded which). This clonotype originated in a man aged 50-60 years who had recovered from COVID-19. CDR3 region: CASRTPGGQGYTF. The CDR3, as DNA: TGTGCCAGCCGAACTCCTGGAGGGCAGGGCTACACCTTC.